A selection of T cell receptor beta chains follows, all from one sample in a study of neurological immune-mediated disorders. TCRdb passed the 5' RACE reads through MiXCR, listing each CDR3 protein once. Found here are roughly 71,000 distinct CDR3 sequences, less than 4% of them singletons; the top ten hold 1% to 1.5%. Sequenced input: PBMCs. These receptors came from a young man with multiple sclerosis. Both conserved end residues are part of each CDR3. The order of the fields is V gene, D gene, J gene, clone size, CDR3 DNA, CDR3 protein. D genes are given only for firm matches. The size field is filled for only some rows; it gives once, few, many or a size class.

TRBV20-1	-	TRBJ2-7	many	TGCAGTGCTGCCCCGCCGTCCCGGTGGCAGTACTTC	CSAAPPSRWQYF
TRBV5-5	-	TRBJ1-4	many	TGTGCCAGCAGCTTGGCGGCAGGGATCTCGGACGAAAAACTGTTTTTT	CASSLAAGISDEKLFF
TRBV7-2	-	TRBJ2-3	many	TGTGCCAGCGGCTGGGGATCCAGGGAGACGCAGTATTTT	CASGWGSRETQYF
TRBV9	TRBD1	TRBJ2-2	many	TGTGCCAGCAGCGTAGTGTCGAAGGGGACAGGCGGGCTGTTTTTT	CASSVVSKGTGGLFF
TRBV6-5	TRBD2	TRBJ2-1	many	TGTGCCAGCAGCTGGACTAGTGTCAACAATGAGCAGTTCTTC	CASSWTSVNNEQFF
TRBV6-5	-	TRBJ2-1	many	TGTGCCAGCAGCCCGGGGAGGTCTTCCTACAATGAGCAGTTCTTC	CASSPGRSSYNEQFF
TRBV7-9	TRBD2	TRBJ2-2	many	TGTGCCAGCAGTTTACACGGGACTAGCGGGGGCCGGGAGCTGTTTTTT	CASSLHGTSGGRELFF
TRBV30	TRBD2	TRBJ2-1	many	TGTGCCTGGGCAGGGGGCCCGGTGAAGCGGGGGGGACTAAGCTCCTACAATGAGCAGTTCTTC	CAWAGGPVKRGGLSSYNEQFF
TRBV20-1	-	TRBJ1-2	many	TGCAGTGCTAGTAAACAGGGCCGAGGTGGCTACACCTTC	CSASKQGRGGYTF
TRBV4-3	TRBD2	TRBJ2-7	few	TGCGCCAGCAGCCCCGGACTAGCGGGGGGAGCCTACGAGCAGTACTTC	CASSPGLAGGAYEQYF
TRBV5-1	TRBD2	TRBJ2-3	many	TGCGCCAGCAGCAACGGACTAGCGGACCTCACAGATACGCAGTATTTT	CASSNGLADLTDTQYF
TRBV5-1	-	TRBJ1-2	many	TGCGCCAGCAGCTCAGACGAATACCATGGCTACACCTTC	CASSSDEYHGYTF
TRBV12-3/TRBV12-4	-	TRBJ2-5	many	TGTGCCAGCAGCGGCCCGGGGGCACTCCGCGAGACCCAGTACTTC	CASSGPGALRETQYF
TRBV7-2	-	TRBJ1-1	many	TGTGCCAGCAGCTTTCAAGGAGGAGGTAACACTGAAGCTTTCTTT	CASSFQGGGNTEAFF
TRBV25-1	TRBD1	TRBJ1-1	many	TGTGCCAGCACGACGTCCCGGGACAGGGGGTTGGCTGAAGCTTTCTTT	CASTTSRDRGLAEAFF
TRBV7-2	-	TRBJ1-5	-	TGTGCCAGCAGCTTCGCCGGGGGATACAATCAGCCCCAGCATTTT	CASSFAGGYNQPQHF
TRBV7-9	TRBD1	TRBJ2-7	-	TGTGCCAGCAGCGAACCGGGACAGGGCGACTCCTACGAGCAGTACTTC	CASSEPGQGDSYEQYF
TRBV5-1	TRBD1	TRBJ2-5	many	TGCGCCAGCAGCGACGGGACAGGGGTAGGGGAGACCCAGTACTTC	CASSDGTGVGETQYF
TRBV27	TRBD1	TRBJ2-7	many	TGTGCCAGCAGTGTAACGGGACAGGGGCTATTTGAGCAGTACTTC	CASSVTGQGLFEQYF
TRBV7-2	-	TRBJ2-3	many	TGTGCCAGCAGCTTAGGATGGGGGGATACGCAGTATTTT	CASSLGWGDTQYF
TRBV6-5	-	TRBJ1-5	many	TGTGCCAGCAGTCAAATCGGAAGTCCCCAGCATTTT	CASSQIGSPQHF
TRBV5-1	-	TRBJ2-7	many	TGCGCCAGCAGCTTCATCGGGTCCCCTGGGGACGAGCAGTACTTC	CASSFIGSPGDEQYF
TRBV10-3	-	TRBJ1-2	many	TGTGCCATCACCTCGGACAGAATCGATGGCTACACCTTC	CAITSDRIDGYTF